This TCR beta chain was documented in a study of OX40 agonist ivuxolimab in advanced cancers. Looking at the study overall: The costimulatory receptor OX40 (CD134) was targeted by ivuxolimab, a fully human IgG2 agonistic monoclonal antibody. Intravenous ivuxolimab was administered to patients every 2 weeks at six dose levels: 0.01, 0.1, 0.3, 1.5, 3 and 10 mg/kg. Among the roughly 50 dose-escalation patients, approximately 20 had hepatocellular carcinoma, 15 or so melanoma, 9 renal cell carcinoma and 9 head and neck cancer. A male proportion of around 83% and a mean age of approximately 55 years, ranging from 23 to 79, were recorded for the dose-escalation cohort. Patients were allowed to have had prior anti-PD-1, anti-PD-L1 or anti-CTLA-4 therapy, and around 40% of the dose-escalation patients had previously received checkpoint inhibitors. Partial responses occurred in three dose-escalation patients, of whom one had hepatocellular carcinoma and two had cutaneous melanoma. Peripheral TCRbeta sequencing was intended to test whether TCR sequence diversity was altered and clonal T-cell expansion was caused by ivuxolimab. The paper reports the monotherapy dose-escalation portion (N of about 47 patients) of the phase I ivuxolimab trial. Study-wide findings and limitations: On average, CD8+ T cells showed more expanded clones than CD4+ T cells after ivuxolimab. At doses of 0.1 to 3.0 mg/kg, clonal expansion of both CD4+ and CD8+ T cells in blood was seen between baseline and week 6. Antigen specificity was not determined for the clonally expanded peripheral T cells. In partial responders in the 0.1-3.0 mg/kg groups, normalized peripheral clonal expansion was found to be among the lowest, especially among CD8+ T cells. Low levels of normalized T-cell clonal expansion were also seen in some patients who did not respond.

Genomic DNA was extracted from sorted cells for sequencing of the TCRbeta CDR3 region. TCRbeta CDR3 regions were sequenced using the immunoSEQ Assay. Here the immuneACCESS table is served through TCRdb, limited to in-frame sequences with V and J called. Missing clones are a known gap in these copies; in checked studies unresolved V genes cover under half, and the rest lacks a known reason. The sample table lists some 80,000 clones, roughly 91% of them with a count of one. The top ten clonotypes cover less than 3% of the sample. Patients with a history of autoimmune disease or receiving systemic immunosuppression were excluded from the trial. In every dose cohort, peripheral blood was drawn for TCR sequencing at baseline, cycle 4 day 1, and cycle 7 day 1. Samples came from an open-label, multicenter, first-in-human phase I dose-escalation trial of ivuxolimab. Adults with locally advanced or metastatic melanoma, renal cell, hepatocellular, or head and neck squamous cell carcinoma were enrolled in the trial. CD4+ and CD8+ T cells were sorted separately from peripheral blood before TCR sequencing.

The germline V gene specifies SGHRS as CDR1 and YFSETQ as CDR2. V is shortened by 0 bases, J by 8 bases, and the region joining them spans 9 bases. The CDR3 has 13 amino acids, counting the end cysteine and phenylalanine. The sequence is cut down to CDR3 DNA, 39 bases in frame from base 1. With respect to this clone: Its antigen specificity is not known. The sample holds no much larger clone one base away, and base qualities are not on file.

This material consisted of CD4+ or CD8+ T cells sorted from blood, taken in a trial of the OX40 agonist ivuxolimab. The V and J segments used are TRBV5-1 and TRBJ2-1; the D gene is unclear. The receptor was derived from an adult with an advanced solid tumor such as melanoma, head and neck, liver or kidney cancer. The CDR3 sequence is CASSLVSYHEQFF. The nucleotide sequence is given as TGCGCCAGCAGCTTGGTCAGCTATCATGAGCAGTTCTTC.